This TCR beta chain was captured in a study of cytomegalovirus exposure and HLA in healthy donors listed by TCRdb under 2017. Regarding the complete study: The 550 to 750 repertoires of the first cohort and the approximately 130 validation repertoires were produced on the same platform, according to a later analysis. The study combined high-throughput TCR immunosequencing, statistical association of individual TCRs with disease status, and machine learning to predict cytomegalovirus infection status. The study aimed to test whether cataloging public T cell receptors could reveal signatures of past pathogen exposure. Along with the approximately 650-subject first cohort, a separate validation cohort of over a hundred different subjects was used. What the authors observed across the whole study: Most TCR sequences were seen in very few donors, while some public TCRs were found in many individuals. All 110 or so repertoires were used to score co-occurrence in the validation cohort in a later analysis, because that analysis had no HLA typing for the cohort. A few of the identified cytomegalovirus-associated TCR beta chains were confirmed in vitro to be specific for cytomegalovirus antigens. In the study, about 150 TCR beta chains were listed as associated with cytomegalovirus. The classifier was reported to diagnose cytomegalovirus status with high specificity and sensitivity in both the original cohort and the validation cohort. In a later analysis, TCRs clustered in the first cohort were found to also tend to co-occur in the 130 or so validation repertoires, with 85% to 95% of cluster scores above 0. The authors suggested that the approach could potentially be generalized to other disease states and immunological phenotypes.

Remarks on this clone: The antigen it recognizes is unknown. Within one base of it there is no much larger clone, and no base qualities were kept.

Library construction relied on the immunoSEQ multiplex PCR assay. From the authors' description of their analysis: To diagnose cytomegalovirus status from the catalog of TCR beta chain sequences, a statistical classification framework was built. TCRdb provides this immuneACCESS table in a form limited to in-frame rearrangements. Some clones are lacking; in checked studies, under half of them reflect an unresolved V gene, and why the rest are absent is not known. V, J and clone size are taken as reported in that table, and D and trimming were inferred from the DNA itself. The sample has approximately 120,000 clones on record, about 90% of them singletons. The ten largest clones add up to about 1.9% of the sample. The donors belonged to the validation cohort of about 120 subjects, which was separate from the roughly 670-subject first cohort. The sequence was obtained from a woman aged 18 to 35 in good health and CMV-seronegative. Sequenced input: PBMCs.

The CDR3 reads as follows: CASTVTEMSSGANVLTF. The nucleotides read TGTGCCAGCACTGTGACAGAGATGTCGTCTGGGGCCAACGTCCTGACTTTC. Rearrangement joined TRBV2 to TRBJ2-6; possibly the D gene is TRBD1, per 5 matching bases. The V and J ends are trimmed by 7 bases and 1 base, leaving 17 bases between them. Based on the germline V gene, the CDR1 and CDR2 sequences are SNHLY and FYNNEI. From the cysteine up to the phenylalanine, the CDR3 has a length of 17 residues. CDR3 DNA only is kept here, 51 bases in frame from base 1.